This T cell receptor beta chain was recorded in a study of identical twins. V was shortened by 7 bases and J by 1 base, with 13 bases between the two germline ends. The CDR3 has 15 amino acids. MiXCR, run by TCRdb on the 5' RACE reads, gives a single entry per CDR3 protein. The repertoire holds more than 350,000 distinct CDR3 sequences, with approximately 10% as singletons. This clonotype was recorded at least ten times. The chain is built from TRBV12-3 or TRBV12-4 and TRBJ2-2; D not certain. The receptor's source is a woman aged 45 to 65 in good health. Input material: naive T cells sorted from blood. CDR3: CASIRLTGNTGELFF. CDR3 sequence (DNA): TGTGCCAGCATCCGCCTGACGGGGAACACCGGGGAGCTGTTTTTT.